This entry is about one T cell receptor (beta chain). One end of the junction does not line up with germline, which may come from a read error. Treatment noted: 19 received Ad26.COV2.S at low or high dose, single or two shots; roughly five received placebo; per-sample allocation not given. Day 63 after the first injection of vaccine or placebo was the sampling time. Measured with immunoSEQ multiplex PCR; TCRdb has only the in-frame clones, and not every one. The sample shows a few hundred thousand clones, 90% of them seen only once. This CDR3 region has 13 residues. Germline CDR1 reads MRHNA; CDR2 reads SNTAGT. The data were obtained in a study of Ad26.COV2.S vaccination and SARS-CoV-2 variants.

The material sequenced was peripheral blood, taken in a trial of Ad26.COV2.S vaccine versus placebo. This chain links TRBV6-4 with TRBJ2-3, with D tentatively TRBD1 (5 bases). This receptor was identified in a person aged 18-60 years who received the Ad26.COV2.S COVID-19 vaccine or a placebo. As DNA, the CDR3 is TGTGCCAGCAGTGACTGGGGCACGGATACGCAGTATTTT. Its protein is CASSDWGTDTQYF.